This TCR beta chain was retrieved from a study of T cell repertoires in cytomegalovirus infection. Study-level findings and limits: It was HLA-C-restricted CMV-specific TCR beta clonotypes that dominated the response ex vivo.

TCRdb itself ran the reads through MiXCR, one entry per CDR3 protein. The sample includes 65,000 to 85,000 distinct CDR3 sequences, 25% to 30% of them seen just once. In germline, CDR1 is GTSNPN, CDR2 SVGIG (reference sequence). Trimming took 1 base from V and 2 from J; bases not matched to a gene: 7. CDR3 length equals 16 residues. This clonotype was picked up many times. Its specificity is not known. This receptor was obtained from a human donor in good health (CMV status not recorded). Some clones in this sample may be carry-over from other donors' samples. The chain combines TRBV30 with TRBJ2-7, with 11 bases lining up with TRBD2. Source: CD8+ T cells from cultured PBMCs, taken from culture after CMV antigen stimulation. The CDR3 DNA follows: TGTGCCTGGAGTGGCACCGGGACTAGCGGAACCTACGAGCAGTACTTC. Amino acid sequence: CAWSGTGTSGTYEQYF.